This T cell receptor (beta chain) was found in a study of blood T cell repertoires in COVID-19 (dated by TCRdb to the early 2020s). With respect to the entire study: Samples covering the acute and convalescent phases of COVID-19 were provided by collaborators in the United States, Italy and Spain. The dataset comprised deeply sampled blood TCRbeta repertoires from subjects exposed to, actively infected with, or recovered from COVID-19. The sample metadata nearly always contained a de-identified subject ID, COVID-19 status, age in years and sex. Samples came from the ongoing ImmuneRACE study (first 160 participants) plus 1,254 subjects from 6 global collaborators. HLA class I and class II types, where available, came from metadata supplied by the sample provider rather than from assay-based typing. The prospective study material was composed of cDNA or gDNA derived from T cells, B-cell-depleted T cells, or PBMCs. A freely available public database, intended as a resource for researchers studying the immune response to SARS-CoV-2, is where the repertoires were released.

TCRbeta CDR3 regions were amplified from genomic DNA by means of the immunoSEQ Assay, a bias-controlled multiplex PCR. The authors' analysis ran thus. Within the assay, amplification of reference gene primers was used to estimate how many nucleated cells each sample contained. To quantify the absolute abundance of each unique TCRbeta CDR3 rearrangement, sequence reads were collapsed and filtered. For each sample, productive Simpson clonality was calculated by taking the square root of Simpson's diversity index across productive rearrangements. In its TCRdb copy, this immuneACCESS table keeps in-frame sequences only and misses some clones. Where compared with another copy, unresolved V genes explain less than half of these, and the others have no known cause. Clonal size and the V and J genes are those of that table, whereas D and trimming came from the DNA. The sample yields 300,000 or so clones; about 89% were counted once. The top ten clonotypes cover 2.2% of the sample.

At one collaborating source in Seattle, patients were enrolled during active infection and were followed longitudinally through the course of disease. Each collaborating institution followed its own protocols to collect whole blood in K2EDTA tubes. Collaborator samples were shipped for TCRbeta analysis as frozen whole blood, isolated PBMCs, or DNA extracted from either sample type. What the work shows at the level of the full study, not this receptor alone: The amount of clinical and demographic metadata varied by source and participant and was provided uncurated.

Note on this clone: Its antigen is currently not known. Nothing much larger sits one base from this clone, and base qualities are not available.

V loses 8 bases at its end and J loses 4 bases; junction bases beyond the gene matches: 15. The CDR3 has 16 amino acids, counting the end cysteine and phenylalanine. CDR3 DNA is the only sequence kept; it has 48 bases, read in frame from the first base. As encoded in the germline V gene (reference sequence), CDR1 is MNHEY while CDR2 is SMNVEV. The sequence derives from a woman aged 25 to 39 with COVID-19, enrolled during active disease. Material for sequencing was peripheral blood. This chain joins TRBV27 to TRBJ2-3, with 7 bases matching TRBD1. CDR3 protein: CASRARDSLGADTQYF. The nucleotides read TGTGCCAGCCGAGCGAGGGACAGCCTGGGTGCAGATACGCAGTATTTT.